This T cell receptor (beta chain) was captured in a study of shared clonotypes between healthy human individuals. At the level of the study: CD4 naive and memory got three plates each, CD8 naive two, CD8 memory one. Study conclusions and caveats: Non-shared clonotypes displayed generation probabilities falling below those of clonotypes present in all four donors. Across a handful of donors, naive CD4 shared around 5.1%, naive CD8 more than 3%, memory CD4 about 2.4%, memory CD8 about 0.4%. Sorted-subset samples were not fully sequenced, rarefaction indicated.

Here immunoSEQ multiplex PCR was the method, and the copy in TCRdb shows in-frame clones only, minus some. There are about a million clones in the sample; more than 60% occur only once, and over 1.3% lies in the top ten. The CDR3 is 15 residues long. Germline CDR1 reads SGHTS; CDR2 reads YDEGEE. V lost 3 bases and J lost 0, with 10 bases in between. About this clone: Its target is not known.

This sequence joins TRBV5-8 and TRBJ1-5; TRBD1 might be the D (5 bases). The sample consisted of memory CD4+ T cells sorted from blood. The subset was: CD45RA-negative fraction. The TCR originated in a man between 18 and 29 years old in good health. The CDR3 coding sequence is TGTGCCAGCAGCTCACCAGGGCATAGCAATCAGCCCCAGCATTTT. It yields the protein CASSSPGHSNQPQHF.